What follows is one T cell receptor (beta chain) and its context. Its target is not known. A much larger clone lies a single base off, so this may be a read error. A minimum of 6 million PBMCs was isolated per sample. CDR1 is SEHNR and CDR2 is FQNEAQ in the germline V gene (reference sequence). This CDR3 region has 14 residues. Primers used in a second PCR of roughly 7 to 11 cycles were a sample-barcoded 5' primer and a J-beta primer mix. MiXCR was run by TCRdb on the 5' RACE reads, yielding one entry per CDR3 protein. Of 580,000 or so distinct CDR3 sequences in the sample, 40% to 50% were seen once. This entry is derived from a study of blood T cells in healthy people across ages. Study-level points and caveats: Compared with aged donors, long-lived donors showed fewer expanded clones, suggesting selection. Donor CMV status was unknown, possibly confounding expanded clonotype changes.

The chain links TRBV7-9 to TRBJ1-2; D gene uncertain. Sequencing used blood. The receptor was isolated from an elderly man in good health. As DNA, the CDR3 is TGTGCCAGCAGCTCCCCGACGGAATCCTATAGCTACACCTTC. Residues: CASSSPTESYSYTF.